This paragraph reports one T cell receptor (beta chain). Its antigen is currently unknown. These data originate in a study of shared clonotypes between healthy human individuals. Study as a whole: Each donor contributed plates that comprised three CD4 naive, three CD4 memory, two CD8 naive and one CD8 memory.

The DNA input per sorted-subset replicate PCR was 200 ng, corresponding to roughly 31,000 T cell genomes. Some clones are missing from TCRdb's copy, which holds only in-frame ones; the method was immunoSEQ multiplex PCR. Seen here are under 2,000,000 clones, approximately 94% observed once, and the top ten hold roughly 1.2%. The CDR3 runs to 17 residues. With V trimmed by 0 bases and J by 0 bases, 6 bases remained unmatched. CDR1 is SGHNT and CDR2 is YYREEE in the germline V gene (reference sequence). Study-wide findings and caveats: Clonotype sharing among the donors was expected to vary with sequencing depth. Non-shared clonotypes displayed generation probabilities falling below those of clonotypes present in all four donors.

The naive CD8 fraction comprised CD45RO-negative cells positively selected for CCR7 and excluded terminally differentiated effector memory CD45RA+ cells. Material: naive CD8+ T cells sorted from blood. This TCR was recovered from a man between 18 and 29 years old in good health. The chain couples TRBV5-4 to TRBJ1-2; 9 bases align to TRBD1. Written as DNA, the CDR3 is TGTGCCAGCAGCTTGGTCGGGACAGGGCCAGCTAACTATGGCTACACCTTC. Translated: CASSLVGTGPANYGYTF.